This T cell receptor beta chain came from a study of T cell responses to AZD1222 COVID-19 vaccine. Libraries were prepared by immunoSEQ multiplex PCR; TCRdb keeps only in-frame clonotypes and omits some of them. Among more than 90,000 clones listed, roughly 84% were seen once. Germline CDR1 is ENHRY and CDR2 is SYGVKD. This CDR3 contains 14 residues. The V and J ends lost 10 bases and 1 base, in that order; junction bases with no gene match: 6. The source is an adult in good health. The chain carries TRBV10-3 and TRBJ2-2, with 7 positions matching TRBD2. The input for sequencing was peripheral blood, taken on day 0 of AZD1222 vaccination. The CDR3 reads CATYPGGNTGELFF. DNA of the CDR3: TGTGCCACCTACCCGGGGGGGAACACCGGGGAGCTGTTTTTT.